The sequence of this T cell receptor beta chain was determined in a study of T cell responses to AZD1222 COVID-19 vaccine. About the research overall: Pooled samples include second doses given at about 4 or 12 weeks. Overall study findings and caveats: Unmutated variant regions reportedly attract nearly half of all spike-specific TCRs.

The CDR3 extends over 13 amino acids. Looked up from germline, CDR1 is LGHDT and CDR2 is YNNKEL (reference sequence). V shed 0 bases and J shed 5 bases, with 7 bases lying between them. A word on this clone: As yet, its antigen is unknown.

TCRdb's table, derived via immunoSEQ multiplex PCR, lists solely in-frame clones and lacks some. The sample carries about 120,000 clones, 80% to 90% recorded once. The source of this sequence is an adult in good health. The rearrangement joins TRBV3-1 (or the pseudogene TRBV3-2) to TRBJ1-1, with D possibly being TRBD1 (5 bases). The input for sequencing was peripheral blood, taken on day 0 of AZD1222 vaccination. The CDR3 DNA sequence: TGTGCCAGCAGCCAAGATGGGGGAACTGAAGCTTTCTTT. Its protein product is CASSQDGGTEAFF.